Below are 4 T cell receptor beta chains sequenced from a single sample in a study of T cells in Graves' hyperthyroidism and ophthalmopathy. There were TCR beta CDR3 regions amplified from RNA transcripts. The HTBI set primed first-round TCR CDR3 RT-PCR. Using its own MiXCR run on the multiplex PCR reads, TCRdb lists one record per CDR3 protein. Among around 350,000 distinct CDR3 sequences listed, 19% were seen once. Sequenced sample: blood. These receptor sequences come from a woman under 30 with Graves' hyperthyroidism.

This clonotype was picked up many times. CDR3 in amino acids: CASSRSWEQYF. In DNA form, the CDR3 reads TGTGCCAGCAGCCGCAGTTGGGAGCAGTACTTC. The V gene is TRBV3-1, the J gene TRBJ2-7; D remains unclear. The V gene lost 4 bases and the J gene lost 7 bases, with 8 bases spanning the gap. CDR3 size: 11 residues. CDR1 and CDR2 from the germline V gene are LGHDT and YNNKEL (reference sequence).

Many counts were recorded for this clonotype. V is TRBV12-3 or TRBV12-4 and J is TRBJ1-1, with D unresolved. V shed 4 bases and J shed 7 bases, with 10 bases lying between them. The CDR3 totals 12 residues. The chain's CDR3 is CASSSPESEAFF. The CDR3, as DNA: TGTGCCAGCAGTTCGCCCGAGAGTGAAGCTTTCTTT.

This clonotype was recorded many times. V is TRBV28 and J is TRBJ2-5; D may correspond to TRBD1 or TRBD2 (6 bases each). The CDR3 loop spans 15 amino acids. Germline V gene lookup returns CDR1 MDHEN and CDR2 SYDVKM. With 1 base removed from V and 0 bases from J, the gap between germline ends came to 9 bases. The CDR3 DNA is TGTGCCAGCAGTTTATTAGGGGGGTACCAAGAGACCCAGTACTTC. This encodes CASSLLGGYQETQYF.

This clonotype was counted ten times or more. This rearrangement joins TRBV4-2 to TRBJ1-5; no firm D call. From germline, CDR1 is LGHNA and CDR2 YNFKEQ. Trimming left V 0 bases short and J 1 base short, with 7 bases between. The CDR3 is 15 amino acids. The CDR3 sequence is CASSQDQGSNQPQHF. CDR3 DNA: TGTGCCAGCAGCCAAGATCAAGGGAGCAATCAGCCCCAGCATTTT.